What follows is one T cell receptor (beta chain) and its context. The CDR3 sequence is 11 residues long. Between the trimmed V and J ends, which lost 3 bases and 9 bases, there was a span of 11 bases. Germline values: CDR1 SQVTM, CDR2 ANQGSEA. MiXCR, run by TCRdb on the PCR reads, gives a single entry per CDR3 protein. This table has more than 70,000 distinct CDR3 sequences, under 55% appearing once. This sample is drawn from a study of CDR3 diversity in severe acne. Sequencing input: blood. This receptor was obtained from a male donor with severe acne vulgaris. The chain recombines TRBV29-1 with TRBJ2-5, with D tentatively TRBD2 (5 bases). In nucleotides, the CDR3 is TGCAGCGTTGATGCTTTGGAGGCCCAGTACTTC. It is translated as CSVDALEAQYF.